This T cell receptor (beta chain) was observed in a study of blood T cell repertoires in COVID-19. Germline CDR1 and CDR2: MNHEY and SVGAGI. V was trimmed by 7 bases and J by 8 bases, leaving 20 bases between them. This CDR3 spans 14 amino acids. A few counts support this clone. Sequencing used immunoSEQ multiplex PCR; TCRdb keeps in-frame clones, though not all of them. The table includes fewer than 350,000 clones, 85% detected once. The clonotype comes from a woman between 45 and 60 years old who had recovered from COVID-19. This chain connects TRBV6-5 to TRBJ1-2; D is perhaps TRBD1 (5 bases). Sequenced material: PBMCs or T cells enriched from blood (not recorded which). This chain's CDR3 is CASTATPPGGGYTF. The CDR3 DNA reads TGTGCCAGCACCGCGACCCCCCCCGGGGGGGGCTACACCTTC.